This TCR beta chain is from a study of CD8 T cells in Susac syndrome. Overall study: Treatment at blood withdrawal was none, corticosteroids, or intravenous immunoglobulin alone in Susac syndrome patients.

Whole-study results and caveats: Clonal CD8+ expansion in Susac was highest in TEMRA cells and active patients.

RNA totalling about 0.45 to 1 ug underwent reverse transcription with random hexamers. Via MiXCR, TCRdb re-called the immunoSEQ multiplex PCR reads, giving one row per CDR3 protein. This table holds roughly 89,000 distinct CDR3 sequences, about 96% found once. Germline V gives CDR1 KGHSH, CDR2 LQKENI. Trimming took off 5 bases at V and 0 bases at J, with 16 bases between the two ends. CDR3 length equals 17 residues. Comment on this clonotype: Its antigen is still unknown.

Negative isolation yielded CD4+ and CD8+ T cells, and FACS enriched TEMRA cells. Sequences were obtained from CD8+ T cells from PBMCs. The chain combines TRBV18 with TRBJ2-2; D is unresolved. The TCR was taken from a human donor with Susac syndrome. CDR3 amino acids: CASSKSAMLANTGELFF. DNA of the CDR3: TGTGCCAGCTCAAAATCTGCCATGCTCGCGAACACCGGGGAGCTGTTTTTT.